This passage covers 31 T cell receptor beta chains from one sample sequenced in a study of T cell responses to AZD1222 COVID-19 vaccine. Some clones are missing from TCRdb's copy, which holds only in-frame ones; the method was immunoSEQ multiplex PCR. The table shows 150,000 or so clones, with approximately 88% occurring only once. The specimen was peripheral blood, collected on day 0 of AZD1222 vaccination. These TCRs come from an adult in good health.

The rearrangement uses TRBV6-5 and TRBJ1-3; D is unresolved. CDR1 is MNHEY and CDR2 is SVGAGI in the germline V gene. V was shortened by 7 bases and J by 3 bases, with 13 bases between the two germline ends. This CDR3 contains 14 residues. The CDR3 sequence is CASIALTGGNTIYF. The CDR3 DNA is TGTGCCAGCATAGCCCTGACCGGTGGAAACACCATATATTTT.

The chain recombines TRBV6-5 with TRBJ2-7; 11 nucleotides align to TRBD2. The CDR3 runs 15 residues. The trim removed 5 bases at V and 0 bases at J, leaving 3 bases unmatched. Germline CDR1 is MNHEY and CDR2 is SVGAGI. In DNA, the CDR3 is TGTGCCAGCAGTACCACTAGCGGGAGCTCCTACGAGCAGTACTTC. It encodes CASSTTSGSSYEQYF.

The chain employs TRBV30 and TRBJ1-5; no reliable D call. The CDR3 has 16 amino acids. Trimming took off 2 bases at V and 3 bases at J, with 17 bases between the two ends. Germline CDR1 GTSNPN, CDR2 SVGIG (reference sequence). CDR3 amino acids: CAWSPMSVRFNQPQHF. CDR3 DNA sequence: TGTGCCTGGAGTCCCATGAGTGTGCGGTTCAATCAGCCCCAGCATTTT.

This rearrangement joins TRBV2 to TRBJ2-4, with 7 bases fitting TRBD1. Germline CDR1 reads SNHLY; CDR2 reads FYNNEI. The CDR3 runs 16 residues. The V segment lost 2 bases and the J segment 3 bases; nucleotides outside the gene matches: 7. The CDR3 sequence: CASSERRGQGKNIQYF. In DNA form, the CDR3 reads TGTGCCAGCAGTGAAAGAAGGGGGCAAGGCAAAAACATTCAGTACTTC.

The chain is built from TRBV27 and TRBJ1-6; TRBD1 matches at 7 bases. CDR1 MNHEY and CDR2 SMNVEV come from the germline V gene (reference sequence). The V and J ends lost 5 bases and 14 bases, in that order; junction bases with no gene match: 9. The CDR3 contains 13 residues. The DNA for the CDR3 is TGTGCCAGCAGTCCCGACAGGGCGGTAGCCCTCCACTTT. Translation gives CASSPDRAVALHF.

This clone was counted only a few times. The rearrangement links TRBV7-2 to TRBJ2-2, with TRBD2 matching 7 bases. Germline CDR1 SGHTA, CDR2 FQGNSA. J gave up 5 bases and V 2 bases, and 8 bases lay outside the gene matches. This CDR3 comprises 16 residues. The CDR3, as DNA: TGTGCCAGCAGCTTAACACTAGCGTTGTCTACCGGGGAGCTGTTTTTT. This gives the protein CASSLTLALSTGELFF. Using reference TRBV7-2 and TRBJ2-2 for the parts outside the CDR3, the full variable domain is GAGVSQSPSNKVTEKGKDVELRCDPISGHTALYWYRQSLGQGLEFLIYFQGNSAPDKSGLPSDRFSAERTGGSVSTLTIQRTQQEDSAVYLCASSLTLALSTGELFFGEGSRLTVL.

The DNA of the CDR3 is TGTGCCAGCAGTCCCAGACTGGGCGACGAGCAGTACTTC. Its translation: CASSPRLGDEQYF. The J gene is TRBJ2-7, the V gene TRBV6-5; unclear D gene. There are 13 residues in the CDR3. Trimming stripped 5 bases from V and 5 bases from J, with 13 bases between. The germline V gene has CDR1 MNHEY and CDR2 SVGAGI.

The chain joins TRBV12-5 to TRBJ1-4; D might be TRBD1 (5 bases). Germline CDR1 and CDR2: LGHNT and FRNRAP. The CDR3 spans 17 residues. Trimming removed 6 bases at V and 0 bases at J, with 17 bases between. The CDR3 here is CASGPGRGFATNEKLFF. CDR3 coding DNA: TGTGCTAGTGGCCCGGGACGGGGGTTTGCAACTAATGAAAAACTGTTTTTT.

This chain links TRBV6-2 or TRBV6-3 with TRBJ1-5; perhaps TRBD1 as D (5 bases). Deletions cut 0 bases from V and 10 bases from J, with 13 bases between. The CDR3 is 14 amino acids. Germline-derived CDR1 and CDR2 are MNHEY and SVGEGT. The CDR3: CASSYSGVGKPQHF. The CDR3 DNA reads TGTGCCAGCAGTTACTCGGGGGTGGGGAAACCCCAGCATTTT.

V gene TRBV6-5 combines with J gene TRBJ1-5; no clear D gene. V lost 6 bases and J lost 7, with 13 bases in between. CDR3 length: 13 residues. CDR1 is MNHEY, CDR2 SVGAGI, per germline. CDR3 sequence reads: CASRGSSGQPQHF. For the CDR3, the DNA is TGTGCCAGCAGGGGCAGCTCCGGGCAGCCCCAGCATTTT.

The rearrangement links TRBV6-2 or TRBV6-3 to TRBJ1-1; weak D call: TRBD1 (5 bases). Deletions cut 2 bases from V and 4 bases from J, with 14 bases between. From germline, CDR1 is MNHEY and CDR2 SVGEGT. CDR3 length: 15 amino acids. CDR3 DNA: TGTGCCAGCAGTTACAGGGGCAGGGCGGTCACTGAAGCTTTCTTT. Translation: CASSYRGRAVTEAFF.

The V and J genes are TRBV6-5 and TRBJ1-5; D remains unclear. The length of the CDR3 is 14 residues. CDR1 is MNHEY and CDR2 is SVGAGI in the germline V gene. V dropped 6 bases and J dropped 9 bases, with 18 bases sitting between them. CDR3 in amino acids: CASRPTSPRSPQHF. CDR3 sequence (DNA): TGTGCCAGCAGACCTACTTCACCCAGGTCGCCCCAGCATTTT.

The sample holds one count of this clone. This chain uses TRBV18 with TRBJ2-3; TRBD2 matches at 7 bases. The CDR3 runs 15 residues. V shed 4 bases and J 2 bases; nucleotides not matched to a gene: 6. The germline CDR1 and CDR2 sequences are KGHSH and LQKENI. CDR3 protein: CASSQRLASTDTQYF. In DNA, the CDR3 is TGTGCCAGCTCACAACGACTAGCCTCCACAGATACGCAGTATTTT.

The V call is TRBV7-2, the J call TRBJ1-3, with TRBD1 matching 8 bases. V shed 1 base and J 1 base; nucleotides not matched to a gene: 0. CDR3 length: 15 residues. Germline lookup yields CDR1 SGHTA and CDR2 FQGNSA. CDR3 region: CASSLDRGSGNTIYF. The CDR3 nucleotides are TGTGCCAGCAGCTTAGACAGGGGGTCTGGAAACACCATATATTTT. Variable domain in full (rest from reference TRBV7-2 and TRBJ1-3): GAGVSQSPSNKVTEKGKDVELRCDPISGHTALYWYRQSLGQGLEFLIYFQGNSAPDKSGLPSDRFSAERTGGSVSTLTIQRTQQEDSAVYLCASSLDRGSGNTIYFGEGSWLTVV.

The rearrangement uses TRBV6-1 and TRBJ1-5; 9 nucleotides line up with TRBD1. Germline V gene sequence: CDR1 MNHNS, CDR2 SASEGT. The ends lost 4 bases at V and 0 bases at J; junction bases unmatched: 10. The CDR3 is made up of 18 amino acids. The CDR3 DNA sequence: TGTGCCAGCAGTGGGGCCACAGGGGGCGCGTATAGCAATCAGCCCCAGCATTTT. This gives the protein CASSGATGGAYSNQPQHF.

The gene calls are TRBV7-2 and TRBJ1-4, with D maybe TRBD1 (5 bases). Between the trimmed V and J ends, which lost 1 base and 8 bases, there was a span of 17 bases. Germline-derived CDR1 and CDR2 are SGHTA and FQGNSA. CDR3 length: 16 amino acids. The CDR3 coding sequence is TGTGCCAGCAGCTTAGGAGGAGCCAGGGTGGGCGAAAAACTGTTTTTT. Its translation is CASSLGGARVGEKLFF.

The table lists this clone with a few counts. This chain joins TRBV11-2 and TRBJ2-2; tentative D call: TRBD2 (6 bases). CDR1 is SGHAT and CDR2 is FQNNGV in the germline V gene. V lost 5 bases and J 1 base, leaving 14 bases between the germline ends. The CDR3 is 16 residues long. The CDR3 sequence: CASSPSSVENTGELFF. CDR3 nucleotides: TGTGCCAGCAGCCCATCTAGCGTAGAGAACACCGGGGAGCTGTTTTTT.

The chain is built from TRBV28 and TRBJ2-1, with 11 bases fitting TRBD2. From germline, CDR1 is MDHEN and CDR2 SYDVKM. This CDR3 contains 15 residues. V lost 3 bases to trimming and J lost 5 bases; unmatched junction nucleotides: 3. The CDR3 spells CASSFIAGGHNEQFF. The CDR3 nucleotides read TGTGCCAGCAGTTTTATAGCGGGAGGGCACAATGAGCAGTTCTTC.

The chain employs TRBV7-2 and TRBJ1-2; 7 bases match TRBD1. Germline V gene sequence: CDR1 SGHTA, CDR2 FQGNSA. The ends lost 2 bases at V and 5 bases at J; junction bases unmatched: 5. This CDR3 contains 14 residues. The CDR3 here is CASSLTGDRYGYTF. The CDR3 nucleotides are TGTGCCAGCAGCTTAACTGGGGACAGATATGGCTACACCTTC.

CDR3 coding DNA: TGTGCCAGCAGCCCAACAGGGGTACGTCAGCCCCAGCATTTT. Translating gives CASSPTGVRQPQHF. The chain has TRBV6-2 or TRBV6-3 and TRBJ1-5; TRBD1 agrees at 7 bases. Germline V CDR1 and CDR2: MNHEY, SVGEGT. This CDR3 has 14 amino acids. The V segment lost 6 bases and the J segment 6 bases; nucleotides outside the gene matches: 8.

Regarding this clone: A read error may account for a junction end that differs from germline. This CDR3 is CASSQTSGEATF. DNA for the CDR3: TGTGCCAGCAGTCAGACTAGCGGGGAAGCAACTTTT. The V and J genes are TRBV6-5 and TRBJ2-3; 11 positions agree with TRBD2. Germline V gives CDR1 MNHEY, CDR2 SVGAGI. The CDR3 is 12 residues long.

This chain uses TRBV5-1 with TRBJ2-7, with D perhaps assigned TRBD1 or TRBD2 (5 bases each). Between the trimmed V and J ends, which lost 3 bases and 4 bases, there was a span of 17 bases. CDR3 length: 15 residues. Germline CDR1 is SGHRS and CDR2 is YFSETQ. CDR3 region: CASSSMDGARYEQYF. The CDR3 DNA reads as TGCGCCAGCAGCTCGATGGACGGGGCCCGTTACGAGCAGTACTTC.

The table lists this clone with a count of one. CDR3 in amino acids: CASRRSNYNEQFF. DNA of the CDR3: TGCGCCAGCAGAAGGAGTAATTACAATGAGCAGTTCTTC. The genes are TRBV10-2 and TRBJ2-1; D unresolved. Germline CDR1 is WSHSY and CDR2 is SAAADI. The V end lost 6 bases, the J end lost 4 bases, and 10 bases lay between the germline ends. This CDR3 comprises 13 residues.

The chain couples TRBV14 to TRBJ1-1; D unresolved. In germline, CDR1 is SGHDN, CDR2 FVKESK. Trimming left V 3 bases short and J 5 bases short, with 7 bases between. The length of the CDR3 is 12 residues. CDR3 protein: CASSQGWTEAFF. The CDR3, as DNA: TGTGCCAGCAGCCAGGGATGGACTGAAGCTTTCTTT.

This chain joins TRBV9 and TRBJ1-1; D is unresolved. The germline V gene has CDR1 SGDLS and CDR2 YYNGEE. The CDR3 runs to 13 residues. V was shortened by 0 bases and J by 5 bases, with 8 bases between the two germline ends. CDR3: CASSVGRETEAFF. DNA for the CDR3: TGTGCCAGCAGCGTAGGACGGGAAACTGAAGCTTTCTTT. The full variable domain, completed using reference TRBV9 and TRBJ1-1, is DSGVTQTPKHLITATGQRVTLRCSPRSGDLSVYWYQQSLDQGLQFLIQYYNGEERAKGNILERFSAQQFPDLHSELNLSSLELGDSALYFCASSVGRETEAFFGQGTRLTVV.

This sequence joins TRBV11-1 and TRBJ2-3, with 7 positions matching TRBD1. This CDR3 contains 14 residues. The V gene's germline CDR1 is SGHAT and CDR2 FQDESV (reference sequence). Trimming took 4 bases from V and 5 from J; bases not matched to a gene: 6. The CDR3 nucleotides are TGTGCCAGCAGCTCACGACAGGGAGAAGATACGCAGTATTTT. It specifies CASSSRQGEDTQYF.

The V gene is TRBV7-5, the J gene TRBJ1-1; TRBD1, the table's D call, lacks a check against the DNA. TRBV7-5 is given as a pseudogene. The CDR3 contains 17 residues. In DNA, the CDR3 is TGTGCCAGAAGCTTGCATACAGGGAGACCCATGAACACTGAAGCTTTCTTT. Translating it yields CARSLHTGRPMNTEAFF.

This clone was counted between two and nine times. The gene calls are TRBV11-2 and TRBJ2-7; no reliable D call. The CDR3 has 12 residues. V lost 4 bases, J lost 6 bases, and 10 bases lay in between. The germline gives CDR1 SGHAT, CDR2 FQNNGV. CDR3 DNA: TGTGCCAGCAGCTCTCTGGATGGCGAGCAGTACTTC. Amino acids: CASSSLDGEQYF.

The chain recombines TRBV28 with TRBJ2-5, with TRBD2 matching over 9 bases. This CDR3 is 16 amino acids long. V shed 5 bases and J 1 base; nucleotides not matched to a gene: 8. The V gene's germline CDR1 is MDHEN and CDR2 SYDVKM. For the CDR3, the DNA is TGTGCCAGCAGTCTCCAGCGGGAGGTGAGCCAAGAGACCCAGTACTTC. As protein: CASSLQREVSQETQYF.

V gene TRBV9 combines with J gene TRBJ1-2, with 9 bases identical to TRBD1. The V segment lost 4 bases and the J segment 4 bases; nucleotides outside the gene matches: 5. Germline assignment: CDR1 SGDLS and CDR2 YYNGEE. This CDR3 comprises 14 residues. CDR3 nucleotides: TGTGCCAGCAGCTACGGACAGGGGACCTATGGCTACACCTTC. This sequence encodes CASSYGQGTYGYTF.

The chain combines TRBV28 with TRBJ1-2, with D possibly being TRBD1 (5 bases). V lost 8 bases and J 2 bases, leaving 9 bases between the germline ends. Germline V gene lookup returns CDR1 MDHEN and CDR2 SYDVKM. The CDR3 is made up of 12 amino acids. The CDR3 is CASGDLNYGYTF. CDR3 nucleotide sequence: TGTGCCAGCGGGGACCTGAACTATGGCTACACCTTC.